The sequence of this T cell receptor beta chain was determined in a study of graft-versus-host responses after intestinal transplantation. Produced via immunoSEQ multiplex PCR; TCRdb's table is partial and in-frame only. Of more than 95,000 clones listed, about 90% are singletons. General study findings and limits: Recipient marrow showed GvH clones, some seen first in ileum or blood.

As for this clone: What it recognizes is unknown.

Per the germline V gene, CDR1 is SGHKS and CDR2 is YYEKEE (reference sequence). This CDR3 is 15 amino acids long. V dropped 0 bases and J dropped 6; count of bases not matched to a gene: 4. The gene calls are TRBV5-5 and TRBJ2-1, with TRBD1 matching over 9 bases. Here the sequenced sample was unstimulated CD4+ T cells sorted from spleen or lymph node cells, taken before intestinal transplant. The receptor was isolated from a human donor who received an intestinal transplant. The CDR3 reads CASSLVGTGINEQFF. As DNA, the CDR3 is TGTGCCAGCAGCTTGGTAGGGACAGGGATCAATGAGCAGTTCTTC.